The 5 T cell receptor beta chains reported below all come from one sample, sequenced in a study of cytotoxic CD8 clonotypes in ibrutinib-treated CLL. Sequencing was performed with immunoSEQ multiplex PCR; in TCRdb, only in-frame clones are kept and a portion is missing. The sample includes fewer than 400,000 clones, about 64% of them seen just once. Material: PBMCs, obtained after 36 months of ibrutinib treatment. All receptors derive from a human donor with chronic lymphocytic leukemia.

The gene calls are TRBV5-6 and TRBJ2-7; the D is unclear. The germline V and J ends were trimmed by 4 bases and 1 base, with 12 bases remaining between them. Germline V gene data show CDR1 as SGHDT and CDR2 as YYEEEE. This CDR3 spans 14 amino acids. The CDR3 loop is CASSPTPQSYEQYF. CDR3 nucleotide sequence: TGTGCCAGCAGCCCTACTCCTCAGTCCTACGAGCAGTACTTC.

This clone has more than one count but fewer than ten. This rearrangement joins TRBV4-1 to TRBJ1-2, with D tentatively TRBD1 (5 bases). Germline V CDR1 and CDR2: MGHRA, YSYEKL. This CDR3 has 14 amino acids. Between the trimmed V and J ends, which lost 1 base and 4 bases, there was a span of 10 bases. This chain's CDR3 is CASSQGRGSYGYTF. Written as DNA, the CDR3 is TGCGCCAGCAGCCAAGGTCGGGGGAGCTATGGCTACACCTTC.

This rearrangement joins TRBV18 to TRBJ1-2; no definite D call. The CDR3 loop spans 15 amino acids. Deletions cut 3 bases from V and 3 bases from J, with 14 bases between. Germline CDR1 KGHSH, CDR2 LQKENI. Here the CDR3 DNA reads TGTGCCAGCTCACCGCGGGCTGAAAGACACTATGGCTACACCTTC. The encoded protein is CASSPRAERHYGYTF.

This chain links TRBV5-1 with TRBJ2-1; no clear D gene. Germline V CDR1 and CDR2: SGHRS, YFSETQ. The CDR3 is made up of 14 amino acids. V lost 0 bases, J lost 0 bases, and 4 bases lay in between. CDR3 protein: CASSLVSSYNEQFF. Here the CDR3 DNA reads TGCGCCAGCAGCTTGGTAAGCTCCTACAATGAGCAGTTCTTC.

CDR3: CAISDRGGQGGETQYF. CDR3 sequence (DNA): TGTGCCATCAGTGATAGAGGTGGACAGGGCGGGGAGACCCAGTACTTC. The J gene is TRBJ2-5, the V gene TRBV10-3; TRBD1 agrees at 8 bases. Germline-derived CDR1 and CDR2 are ENHRY and SYGVKD. This CDR3 region has 16 residues. The J segment lost 5 bases and the V segment lost 3 bases, leaving 11 bases of the junction unmatched.